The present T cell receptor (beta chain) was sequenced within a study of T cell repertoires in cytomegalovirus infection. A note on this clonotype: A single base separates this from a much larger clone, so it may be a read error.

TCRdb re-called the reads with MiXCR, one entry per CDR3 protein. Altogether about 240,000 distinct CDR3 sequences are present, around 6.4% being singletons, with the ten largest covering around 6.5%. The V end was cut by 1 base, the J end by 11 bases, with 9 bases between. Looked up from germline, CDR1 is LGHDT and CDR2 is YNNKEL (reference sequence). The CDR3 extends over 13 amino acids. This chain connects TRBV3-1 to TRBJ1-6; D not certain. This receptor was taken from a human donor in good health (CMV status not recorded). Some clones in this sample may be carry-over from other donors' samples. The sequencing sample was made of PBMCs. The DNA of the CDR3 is TGTGCCAGCAGCCAAGTAGGGCCTACACCCCTCCACTTT. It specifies CASSQVGPTPLHF.